The text below deals with one T cell receptor (beta chain). The protocol was immunoSEQ multiplex PCR, while the TCRdb copy is restricted to in-frame clones and leaves out a portion. Seen here are 75,000 to 90,000 clones, about 78% observed once, and the top ten hold about 21%. The CDR3 extends over 16 amino acids. Trimming cost V 4 bases and J 3 bases, with 19 bases left between them. Per the germline V gene, CDR1 is MNHEY and CDR2 is SVGAGI. The sample originates from a study of T cell responses to AZD1222 COVID-19 vaccine. About the study: Pooling was applied to second doses at about 4 or about 12 weeks.

This clonotype originated in an adult in good health. The specimen comprised peripheral blood, sampled on day 0 of AZD1222 vaccination. V and J are TRBV6-5 and TRBJ2-7, with D possibly being TRBD2 (6 bases). CDR3 loop: CASSSDGLISVYEQYF. For the CDR3, the DNA is TGTGCCAGCAGTTCAGACGGACTAATTTCCGTCTACGAGCAGTACTTC.